Following are 29 T cell receptor beta chains from one sample sequenced in a study of T cells in Graves' hyperthyroidism and ophthalmopathy. TCR beta CDR3 region amplification was performed from RNA transcripts. HTBI primers drove first-round RT-PCR of the TCR CDR3. From the multiplex PCR reads, TCRdb called clonotypes with MiXCR, one entry per CDR3 protein. The sample includes some 570,000 distinct CDR3 sequences, about 15% seen only once; the top ten take approximately 15%. Sequencing used blood. The receptor set was obtained from a woman under 30 with Graves' ophthalmopathy.

This clonotype was seen at least ten times. J is TRBJ1-1 and V is TRBV20-1; no clear D. There are 14 residues in the CDR3. Between the trimmed V and J ends, which lost 4 bases and 1 base, there was a span of 13 bases. Germline CDR1 reads DFQATT; CDR2 reads SNEGSKA (reference sequence). The DNA of the CDR3 is TGCAGTGCTACGATATCCCCGCCGAACACTGAAGCTTTCTTT. Encoded protein: CSATISPPNTEAFF.

This clonotype came up many times. The CDR3 protein is CASSEDSRPYEQYF. The CDR3 bases are TGTGCCAGCAGTGAGGACTCCCGACCCTACGAGCAGTACTTC. The chain carries TRBV2 and TRBJ2-7; a weak D match, TRBD2 (5 bases). Between the trimmed V and J ends, which lost 3 bases and 2 bases, there was a span of 11 bases. The CDR3 runs 14 residues. Germline CDR1 reads SNHLY; CDR2 reads FYNNEI.

This clonotype was picked up a small number of times. V usage is TRBV28 and J usage is TRBJ1-5; possible D gene TRBD1, 5 bases. Trimming shortened V by 6 bases and J by 1 base, and 13 bases separated the two germline ends. Germline V gives CDR1 MDHEN, CDR2 SYDVKM. The CDR3 contains 15 residues. The CDR3: CASRVREISNQPQHF. CDR3 coding DNA: TGTGCCAGCAGAGTCAGGGAAATCAGCAATCAGCCCCAGCATTTT.

This clonotype was counted many times. The chain couples TRBV7-3 to TRBJ1-1, with D hard to call. Germline loops: CDR1 SGHTA, CDR2 FQGTGA. Trimming removed 5 bases at V and 1 base at J, with 17 bases between. The CDR3 loop spans 16 amino acids. The CDR3 DNA sequence: TGTGCCAGCAGCCCCCATGGAGGGATTCCGAACACTGAAGCTTTCTTT. Protein: CASSPHGGIPNTEAFF.

The gene calls are TRBV7-9 and TRBJ2-3; a possible D gene is TRBD2 (6 bases). Germline values: CDR1 SEHNR, CDR2 FQNEAQ (reference sequence). The CDR3 is 17 residues long. V was cut by 6 bases and J by 1 base, with 20 bases left in between. The DNA of the CDR3 is TGTGCCAGCAGGGCCCCCCGGGACTTTGTCCGCACAGATACGCAGTATTTT. Amino acids: CASRAPRDFVRTDTQYF.

This clonotype showed up many times. The chain couples TRBV5-1 to TRBJ2-5, with 7 positions matching TRBD1. Germline assignment: CDR1 SGHRS and CDR2 YFSETQ. After removal of 2 bases from V and 2 bases from J, the junction contained 3 bases not matched to a gene. CDR3 length equals 14 residues. Here the CDR3 DNA reads TGCGCCAGCAGCTTCTACAGGGGACAAGAGACCCAGTACTTC. Translating it yields CASSFYRGQETQYF.

This clonotype has a handful of counts. This CDR3 is CASSDSGVSNEKLFF. As DNA, the CDR3 is TGTGCCAGCAGTGATTCAGGGGTATCTAATGAAAAACTGTTTTTT. The chain joins TRBV2 to TRBJ1-4; D is perhaps TRBD1 (6 bases). The V gene's germline CDR1 is SNHLY and CDR2 FYNNEI. V was clipped by 3 bases and J by 3 bases, with 11 bases between them. CDR3 size: 15 residues. Together with reference TRBV2 and TRBJ1-4, the CDR3 gives the full variable domain: EPEVTQTPSHQVTQMGQEVILRCVPISNHLYFYWYRQILGQKVEFLVSFYNNEISEKSEIFDDQFSVERPDGSNFTLKIRSTKLEDSAMYFCASSDSGVSNEKLFFGSGTQLSVL.

This clonotype was counted at least ten times. The CDR3 DNA is TGCAGTGCTAGAGATCTAGCGGGGTCCCTCGCAGATACGCAGTATTTT. Its protein is CSARDLAGSLADTQYF. The chain is built from TRBV20-1 and TRBJ2-3; 9 bases are a match to TRBD2. The junction had 8 bases not matched to a gene; V was cut back by 0 bases and J by 4 bases. Looked up from germline, CDR1 is DFQATT and CDR2 is SNEGSKA (reference sequence). The CDR3 runs 16 residues.

This clonotype was recorded many times. This chain links TRBV6-2 or TRBV6-3 with TRBJ2-1; TRBD2 agrees at 9 bases. J gave up 2 bases and V 1 base, and 9 bases lay outside the gene matches. The CDR3 totals 18 residues. Germline CDR1 reads MNHEY; CDR2 reads SVGEGT. The CDR3 nucleotides are TGTGCCAGCAGTTACTTGGCTAGCGGGGCTCTGGCCTACAATGAGCAGTTCTTC. The encoded protein is CASSYLASGALAYNEQFF.

This clonotype was seen repeatedly, ten times or more. The chain joins TRBV7-2 to TRBJ2-1; TRBD2 aligns across 9 bases. The CDR3 extends over 14 amino acids. The germline CDR1 and CDR2 sequences are SGHTA and FQGNSA. The V gene end was trimmed by 6 bases and the J gene end by 7 bases; junction bases not matched to a gene: 7. CDR3 sequence reads: CASSFSGRSNEQFF. CDR3 nucleotides: TGTGCCAGCAGTTTTAGCGGGAGAAGTAATGAGCAGTTCTTC.

The table lists this clonotype with many counts. The chain joins TRBV18 to TRBJ1-6, with D hard to call. The V end lost 2 bases, the J end lost 13 bases, and 9 bases lay between the germline ends. The CDR3 spans 12 residues. Germline CDR1 KGHSH, CDR2 LQKENI. CDR3 loop: CASSPEAGPLHF. CDR3 DNA: TGTGCCAGCTCACCAGAGGCGGGTCCCCTCCACTTT.

In this sample, this clonotype turned up a few times. This sequence joins TRBV2 and TRBJ2-1, with 9 positions matching TRBD2. The CDR3 sequence is 16 residues long. With V trimmed by 6 bases and J by 7 bases, 13 bases remained unmatched. Germline values: CDR1 SNHLY, CDR2 FYNNEI. In DNA, the CDR3 is TGTGCCAGCAGGGAATCGGGGCGGGGGGGCTTTAATGAGCAGTTCTTC. Translating it yields CASRESGRGGFNEQFF.

In regard to this clonotype: A much larger clone differs from this one at a single base, so this may be a read error. V and J are TRBV4-1 and TRBJ1-1; D remains ambiguous. The germline V gene encodes CDR1 MGHRA and CDR2 YSYEKL. This CDR3 has 14 amino acids. CDR3 DNA sequence: TGCGCCAGCACCCCATTTCCGTTGAACACTGGAGCTTTCTTT. Its translation: CASTPFPLNTGAFF.

With respect to this clonotype: The junction differs from germline at one of its ends, possibly a read error. This chain uses TRBV28 with TRBJ1-1, with 7 nucleotides matching TRBD1. The CDR3 is made up of 13 amino acids. Looked up from germline, CDR1 is MDHEN and CDR2 is SYDVKM. CDR3 bases: TGTGCCAGCAGTGGCAGGGGGAACACTGAAGCTTCCTTT. It encodes CASSGRGNTEASF.

The chain has TRBV6-1 and TRBJ1-1; TRBD1 is a possible D gene (5 bases). Germline V lookup: CDR1 MNHNS, CDR2 SASEGT. V lost 3 bases and J lost 10, with 12 bases in between. This CDR3 contains 12 residues. The CDR3 is CASSDSGGRAFF. DNA of the CDR3: TGTGCCAGCAGTGACTCCGGGGGAAGAGCTTTCTTT.

This clonotype was counted a few times. The chain links TRBV18 to TRBJ2-7; D perhaps matches TRBD2 (6 bases). V was pared by 6 bases and J by 5 bases, with 11 bases between. CDR1 and CDR2 (germline): KGHSH, LQKENI. The CDR3 spans 12 residues. The DNA of the CDR3 is TGTGCCAGCTCCAAGGGACTCCACGAGCAGTACTTC. Its protein product is CASSKGLHEQYF.

This clonotype was detected many times. The V and J genes are TRBV11-2 and TRBJ2-5, with TRBD1 matching over 10 bases. J was trimmed by 2 bases and V by 5 bases; bases with no gene match: 8. CDR3 length equals 16 residues. Germline V gene sequence: CDR1 SGHAT, CDR2 FQNNGV. CDR3 sequence reads: CASSLRQGAEQETQYF. The DNA for the CDR3 is TGTGCCAGCAGCCTCCGACAGGGGGCTGAACAAGAGACCCAGTACTTC.

This clonotype was counted ten times or more. The chain recombines TRBV2 with TRBJ2-7; D is unresolved. The V gene lost 6 bases and the J gene lost 6 bases, with 9 bases spanning the gap. Germline V lookup: CDR1 SNHLY, CDR2 FYNNEI. The CDR3 is 11 residues long. The CDR3 DNA reads TGTGCCAGCAGCCCGTCCCTCGAGCAGTACTTC. It is translated as CASSPSLEQYF.

Ten or more counts support this clonotype. V gene TRBV24-1 combines with J gene TRBJ2-5; 9 bases agree with TRBD1. The CDR3 covers 17 residues. V trimming: 9 bases; J trimming: 4 bases; junction bases outside the gene matches: 17. The germline CDR1 and CDR2 sequences are KGHDR and SFDVKD. The CDR3 reads CATGPTGGRTKGETQYF. Written as DNA, the CDR3 is TGTGCCACCGGGCCCACAGGGGGCAGAACCAAAGGAGAGACCCAGTACTTC.

The genes are TRBV20-1 and TRBJ2-3, with TRBD2 matching 12 bases. CDR1 is DFQATT and CDR2 is SNEGSKA in the germline V gene (reference sequence). The CDR3 has 17 amino acids. The trim removed 5 bases at V and 2 bases at J, leaving 11 bases unmatched. The CDR3 bases are TGCAGTGCTCAAAGACGGCTAGCGGGAGGGGTCACAGATACGCAGTATTTT. Translating gives CSAQRRLAGGVTDTQYF.

The CDR3: CASSPTQQGYEQYF. In DNA, the CDR3 is TGCGCCAGCAGCCCCACACAACAGGGCTACGAGCAGTACTTC. The genes are TRBV4-1 and TRBJ2-7, with a possible D match to TRBD1 (6 bases). In germline, CDR1 is MGHRA, CDR2 YSYEKL. CDR3 length equals 14 residues. V lost 4 bases and J lost 3, with 13 bases in between.

This clonotype was observed many times. The chain couples TRBV28 to TRBJ2-7; D unclear. This CDR3 has 13 amino acids. The germline V and J ends were trimmed by 5 bases and 2 bases, with 10 bases remaining between them. Per the germline V gene, CDR1 is MDHEN and CDR2 is SYDVKM. CDR3 DNA: TGTGCCAGCAGTCCCCCTCGACCCTACGAGCAGTACTTC. Protein: CASSPPRPYEQYF.

The chain links TRBV27 to TRBJ1-1; D uncertain. Between the trimmed V and J ends, which lost 10 bases and 2 bases, there was a span of 8 bases. The CDR3 extends over 11 amino acids. Germline V CDR1 and CDR2: MNHEY, SMNVEV (reference sequence). The CDR3 spells CATRINTEAFF. CDR3 DNA sequence: TGTGCCACACGGATCAACACTGAAGCTTTCTTT.

This clonotype has more than one count but fewer than ten. This rearrangement joins TRBV6-1 to TRBJ1-4; tentatively, D is TRBD1 (6 bases). V was shortened by 5 bases and J by 4 bases, with 17 bases between the two germline ends. Germline V gene lookup returns CDR1 MNHNS and CDR2 SASEGT. The CDR3 has 16 residues. The CDR3 region is CASSRQAGRVNEKLFF. CDR3 DNA sequence: TGTGCCAGCAGTAGACAGGCGGGCAGGGTTAATGAAAAACTGTTTTTT.

This clonotype was detected only a few times. The chain couples TRBV27 to TRBJ1-2; no reliable D call. V was pared by 0 bases and J by 2 bases, with 7 bases between. The CDR3 is 14 residues long. Per germline, CDR1 MNHEY and CDR2 SMNVEV (reference sequence). The CDR3 bases are TGTGCCAGCAGTTTATCGCGCGCGAACTATGGCTACACCTTC. Amino acids: CASSLSRANYGYTF.

The table lists this clonotype with many counts. V gene TRBV3-1 combines with J gene TRBJ2-7, with a possible D match to TRBD1 (5 bases). Germline CDR1 reads LGHDT; CDR2 reads YNNKEL (reference sequence). This CDR3 is built from 12 residues. The V end lost 10 bases, the J end lost 0 bases, and 10 bases lay between the germline ends. The CDR3 region has the DNA TGTGCCACTAGGGGATCCTCCTACGAGCAGTACTTC. This translates into CATRGSSYEQYF.

Comments on this clonotype: One end of the junction does not line up with germline, which may come from a read error. V is TRBV10-3 and J is TRBJ1-1; 8 nucleotides align to TRBD1. Germline lookup yields CDR1 ENHRY and CDR2 SYGVKD. This CDR3 has 15 residues. The CDR3 DNA reads as TGTGCCACCAGTGAACGGGACAGGCAGAACACTGAAGCTTTCTTT. Translation gives CATSERDRQNTEAFF.

This clonotype was found many times. The chain carries TRBV27 and TRBJ1-2, with a weak D call TRBD1 (5 bases). V was shortened by 2 bases and J by 8 bases, with 15 bases between the two germline ends. Germline V gene lookup returns CDR1 MNHEY and CDR2 SMNVEV (reference sequence). The CDR3 spans 14 residues. The CDR3 protein is CASSLMGTAGGYTF. The CDR3 DNA reads as TGTGCCAGCAGTTTAATGGGGACGGCCGGCGGCTACACCTTC.

This clonotype was recorded once. This likely comes from a read error, as the CDR3 has no conserved phenylalanine or tryptophan at its end. The chain is built from TRBV6-2 or TRBV6-3 and TRBJ1-1, with no clear D. The V and J ends lost 4 bases and 7 bases respectively, with 13 bases between them. Germline CDR1 and CDR2: MNHEY and SVGEGT. The CDR3 consists of 13 residues. CDR3 residues: CASSFFSLGEAFL. For the CDR3, the DNA is TGTGCCAGCAGTTTTTTTTCGTTGGGTGAAGCTTTCCTT.